This T cell receptor beta chain appears in the sequencing data of a study of blood T cell repertoires in COVID-19. As handled by the study authors: Quantification of nucleated cells was approximated via reference gene primer amplification. Profiling relied on immunoSEQ multiplex PCR, and the TCRdb table lists in-frame clones only, not all of them. D and trimming were read from the DNA, whereas the V and J calls and clone size are those reported in that table. This repertoire shows about 230,000 clones, roughly 88% found once; its top ten account for around 2%. Trimming cost V 1 base and J 2 bases; bases outside gene matches: 5. This CDR3 region has 16 residues. Germline CDR1 reads SGHTA; CDR2 reads FQGNSA.

The chain uses TRBV7-2 and TRBJ2-3; 8 nucleotides line up with TRBD2. This clonotype was sampled from a man aged 35 to 55 who had recovered from COVID-19. The material sequenced was peripheral blood. The CDR3: CASSLGAGGDTDTQYF. The CDR3 nucleotides are TGTGCCAGCAGCTTAGGCGCCGGGGGGGACACAGATACGCAGTATTTT.